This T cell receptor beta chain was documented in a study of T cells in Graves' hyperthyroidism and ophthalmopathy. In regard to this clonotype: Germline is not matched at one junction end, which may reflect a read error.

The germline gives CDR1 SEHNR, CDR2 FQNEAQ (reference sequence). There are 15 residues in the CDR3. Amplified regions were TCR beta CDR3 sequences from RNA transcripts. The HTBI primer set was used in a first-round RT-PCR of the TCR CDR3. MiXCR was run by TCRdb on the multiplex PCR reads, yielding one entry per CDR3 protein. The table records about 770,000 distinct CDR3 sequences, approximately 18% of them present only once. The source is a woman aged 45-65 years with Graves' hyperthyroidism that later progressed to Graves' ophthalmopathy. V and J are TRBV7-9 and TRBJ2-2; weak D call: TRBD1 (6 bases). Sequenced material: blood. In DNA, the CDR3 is TGTGCTAGCAGCTTAAGGACAGCGAACACCGGGGAGCTGTTTTTT. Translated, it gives CASSLRTANTGELFF.